The 3 T cell receptor beta chains below all came from one sample that was sequenced in a study of blood T cell repertoires in COVID-19 (TCRdb year 2020). The library was built by means of the immunoSEQ multiplex PCR assay. TCRdb re-hosts the immuneACCESS table, in-frame sequences only. Its copies lack some clones; in the studies checked, an unresolved V gene accounts for under half of them, and the cause for the rest is not known. Counted in this sample were around 230,000 clones; about 91% of them appeared once. The ten largest clones take up 10% to 13% of the sample. Specimen: PBMCs or T cells enriched from blood (not recorded which). Source of these receptors: a man aged 18-30 years with acute COVID-19.

This chain joins TRBV9 and TRBJ2-1; the match to TRBD2 covers 12 bases. V gave up 4 bases and J gave up 6 bases; unmatched junction bases: 8. This CDR3 spans 16 amino acids. Germline-derived CDR1 and CDR2 are SGDLS and YYNGEE. CDR3 region: CASSPTTSGSSNEQFF. The CDR3 coding sequence is TGTGCCAGCAGCCCTACGACTAGCGGGAGTAGCAATGAGCAGTTCTTC.

This chain joins TRBV4-3 and TRBJ1-4, with 9 bases aligning to TRBD1. With 2 bases clipped from V and 4 bases from J, the junction kept 8 bases outside the gene matches. The CDR3 has 17 amino acids. Per germline, CDR1 LGHNA and CDR2 YSLEER. The CDR3 region has the DNA TGCGCCAGCAGCCAATCAACCCGACAGGGGGGTAATGAAAAACTGTTTTTT. Translated: CASSQSTRQGGNEKLFF.

CDR3 sequence: CASSPRQTYNEQFF. CDR3 coding DNA: TGTGCCAGCTCACCACGACAGACCTACAATGAGCAGTTCTTC. The chain combines TRBV18 with TRBJ2-1; maybe TRBD1 (5 bases). CDR3 length: 14 residues. Trimming shortened V by 1 base and J by 2 bases, and 6 bases separated the two germline ends. The germline CDR1 and CDR2 sequences are KGHSH and LQKENI.